Detailed here is one TCR beta chain. V lost 5 bases and J lost 7, with 6 bases in between. The CDR3 consists of 12 residues. This specimen comes from a study of blood T cell repertoires in COVID-19. Clones were sequenced by immunoSEQ multiplex PCR, and TCRdb holds only the in-frame ones, with some missing. This repertoire shows some 150,000 clones, around 82% found once; its top ten account for about an eighth. The rearrangement uses TRBV12-3 or TRBV12-4 and TRBJ1-6; D ambiguous. The sequence derives from a man between 60 and 75 years old with active or convalescent COVID-19. What was sequenced was peripheral blood. The CDR3 DNA is TGTGCCAGCAGTCCGACAAATTCACCCCTCCACTTT. This codes for CASSPTNSPLHF.